A selection of T cell receptor beta chains follows, all from one sample in a study of blood T cell repertoires in COVID-19. Produced via immunoSEQ multiplex PCR; TCRdb's table is partial and in-frame only. The repertoire holds roughly 310,000 clones, with 88% as singletons. The sequenced material came from peripheral blood. These TCRs come from a woman aged 50 to 60 with active or convalescent COVID-19. CDR3s include the opening cysteine and the closing phenylalanine or tryptophan. D genes are given only for firm matches. The size of a clone is reported for some rows only, either as once, few or many, or as a class for expanded clones.

clone size,J gene,V gene,D gene,CDR3 protein,CDR3 DNA
.,TRBJ1-2,TRBV29-1,TRBD1,CSVGQGPNYGYTF,TGCAGCGTTGGACAGGGGCCGAACTATGGCTACACCTTC
.,TRBJ2-1,TRBV28,TRBD2,CASTGLAGGGNEQFF,TGTGCCAGCACCGGACTAGCGGGAGGAGGGAATGAGCAGTTCTTC
.,TRBJ2-2,TRBV5-1,TRBD1,CASSFGGLPPDREGPGVLFF,TGCGCCAGCAGCTTTGGGGGGTTACCCCCGGACAGGGAAGGGCCAGGAGTGCTGTTTTTT
.,TRBJ1-4,TRBV3-1/TRBV3-2,.,CASSPLGTQGEKLFF,TGTGCCAGCAGCCCTCTGGGCACCCAGGGAGAAAAACTGTTTTTT
once,TRBJ1-3,TRBV12-5,.,CASGLGIQGNTIYF,TGTGCTAGTGGTTTGGGGATACAGGGAAACACCATATATTTT
.,TRBJ2-1,TRBV11-2,.,CASSFGLSNEQFF,TGTGCCAGCAGCTTTGGACTTAGCAATGAGCAGTTCTTC
.,TRBJ2-7,TRBV5-4,.,CASRWGGGNEQYF,TGTGCCAGCAGGTGGGGAGGGGGGAACGAGCAGTACTTC
.,TRBJ2-3,TRBV29-1,.,CSVDFTDTQYF,TGCAGCGTTGACTTCACAGATACGCAGTATTTT
few,TRBJ2-2,TRBV7-9,.,CASSLAAEGELFF,TGTGCCAGCAGCTTAGCTGCCGAGGGGGAGCTGTTTTTT
.,TRBJ1-2,TRBV4-1,.,CASSQGEAYGYTF,TGCGCCAGCAGCCAAGGAGAAGCCTATGGCTACACCTTC
.,TRBJ2-3,TRBV6-5,TRBD1,CASSYGQGGTDTQYF,TGTGCCAGCAGTTACGGACAGGGGGGCACAGATACGCAGTATTTT
.,TRBJ2-3,TRBV5-1,.,CASSRRTGTDTQYF,TGCGCCAGCAGCCGTCGGACAGGCACAGATACGCAGTATTTT
.,TRBJ1-1,TRBV6-6,TRBD1,CASSDRGEVFRAFF,TGTGCCAGCAGTGACAGGGGGGAAGTTTTTAGGGCTTTCTTT
.,TRBJ2-7,TRBV4-3,.,CASSQDRSSYEQYF,TGCGCCAGCAGCCAAGATAGGAGCTCCTACGAGCAGTACTTC
.,TRBJ1-2,TRBV28,TRBD1,CASRGQGAADYGYTF,TGTGCCAGCAGAGGACAGGGGGCGGCCGACTATGGCTACACCTTC
.,TRBJ1-4,TRBV28,TRBD1,CASKTGGYEKLFF,TGTGCCAGCAAGACAGGGGGTTATGAAAAACTGTTTTTT
.,TRBJ2-1,TRBV9,TRBD1,CASSVGRGRYNEQFF,TGTGCCAGCAGCGTCGGCAGGGGGAGATACAATGAGCAGTTCTTC
once,TRBJ1-1,TRBV30,.,CAWSAAGAGDTEAFF,TGTGCCTGGAGTGCCGCGGGCGCCGGAGACACTGAAGCTTTCTTT
once,TRBJ2-7,TRBV7-2,.,CASSLAPGRGTEQYF,TGTGCCAGCAGCTTAGCGCCCGGTCGAGGGACTGAGCAGTACTTC
.,TRBJ2-7,TRBV7-3,TRBD2,CASSLGPGLASYEQYF,TGTGCCAGCAGCTTAGGGCCGGGACTAGCTTCCTACGAGCAGTACTTC
.,TRBJ1-2,TRBV7-9,.,CASSFLQGNYGYTF,TGTGCCAGCAGCTTTCTCCAGGGTAACTATGGCTACACCTTC
.,TRBJ1-5,TRBV28,.,CASSLSERPQHF,TGTGCCAGCAGCCTATCCGAGAGGCCCCAGCATTTT
.,TRBJ2-7,TRBV11-2,TRBD2,CASNRAGGYEQYF,TGTGCCAGCAACCGAGCGGGGGGCTACGAGCAGTACTTC
few,TRBJ2-2,TRBV19,.,CASNTGMSNTGELFF,TGTGCCAGTAACACAGGGATGTCGAACACCGGGGAGCTGTTTTTT
.,TRBJ2-7,TRBV7-2,TRBD1,CASSLATGGGYEQYF,TGTGCCAGCAGCTTAGCGACAGGGGGCGGGTACGAGCAGTACTTC
.,TRBJ2-3,TRBV7-3,TRBD1,CASSLYGTVSTDTQYF,TGTGCCAGCAGCTTGTATGGGACAGTGAGCACAGATACGCAGTATTTT
.,TRBJ1-5,TRBV7-6,.,CASSPGTNSNQPQHF,TGTGCCAGCAGCCCAGGGACTAATAGCAATCAGCCCCAGCATTTT
.,TRBJ1-2,TRBV6-2/TRBV6-3,.,CASSYSRPRLYGYTF,TGTGCCAGCAGTTACTCGAGACCAAGACTCTATGGCTACACCTTC
.,TRBJ1-3,TRBV2,.,CASSEGQSGFSGNTIYF,TGTGCCAGCAGTGAAGGGCAGTCGGGATTCTCTGGAAACACCATATATTTT
.,TRBJ2-1,TRBV7-9,.,CASSLVGAGQGEQFF,TGTGCCAGCAGCTTAGTTGGGGCAGGGCAGGGCGAGCAGTTCTTC
.,TRBJ1-2,TRBV5-8,.,CASSLNLGGLGGYTF,TGTGCCAGCAGCTTGAATCTCGGAGGGTTAGGCGGCTACACCTTC
.,TRBJ1-1,TRBV5-5,.,CASSQIAGNVAEAFF,TGTGCCAGCAGCCAGATCGCGGGGAACGTCGCTGAAGCTTTCTTT
.,TRBJ1-5,TRBV19,.,CASSPGLSNQPQHF,TGTGCCAGTAGCCCAGGCCTTAGCAATCAGCCCCAGCATTTT
.,TRBJ2-1,TRBV11-2,TRBD2,CASSQGLPSYNEQFF,TGTGCCAGCAGCCAGGGACTACCTTCCTACAATGAGCAGTTCTTC
.,TRBJ2-1,TRBV6-2/TRBV6-3,.,CASSYPAVGSGDEQFF,TGTGCCAGCAGTTACCCCGCCGTCGGGAGTGGCGATGAGCAGTTCTTC
.,TRBJ1-5,TRBV7-8,TRBD1,CASSGDRLLAQHF,TGTGCCAGCAGCGGGGACAGACTTTTGGCCCAGCATTTT
.,TRBJ1-2,TRBV6-5,.,CASTSFRGNYGYTF,TGTGCCAGCACCTCTTTTAGGGGGAACTATGGCTACACCTTC
.,TRBJ2-5,TRBV24-1,TRBD2,CATSSHPGLAGVGGETQYF,TGTGCCACCAGTTCCCACCCGGGACTAGCGGGAGTGGGGGGTGAGACCCAGTACTTC
once,TRBJ2-7,TRBV4-1,.,CASSQGSRGYEQYF,TGCGCCAGCAGCCAAGGTAGCAGGGGCTACGAGCAGTACTTC
.,TRBJ2-3,TRBV7-2,TRBD2,CASSFLTSGTGTDTQYF,TGTGCCAGCAGCTTTTTGACTAGCGGGACTGGCACAGATACGCAGTATTTT
.,TRBJ1-4,TRBV2,TRBD1,CASWSDRVGEKLFF,TGTGCCAGCTGGAGCGACAGGGTGGGAGAAAAACTGTTTTTT
.,TRBJ2-3,TRBV12-3/TRBV12-4,.,CASSSLRGDTQYF,TGTGCCAGCAGTTCTCTACGTGGAGATACGCAGTATTTT
.,TRBJ1-2,TRBV9,.,CASSVGAATNYGYTF,TGTGCCAGCAGCGTAGGGGCAGCTACTAACTATGGCTACACCTTC
.,TRBJ2-1,TRBV7-3,TRBD2,CASSSGTSVYNEQFF,TGTGCCAGCAGTTCCGGGACTAGCGTCTACAATGAGCAGTTCTTC
.,TRBJ2-7,TRBV19,TRBD2,CASSKAKRERFYYEQYF,TGTGCCAGTAGTAAAGCGAAGCGGGAGCGTTTTTACTACGAGCAGTACTTC
.,TRBJ1-2,TRBV4-1,.,CASSQDRAAHTF,TGCGCCAGCAGCCAAGATCGAGCGGCGCACACCTTC
once,TRBJ1-2,TRBV28,.,CASSSPGYGYTF,TGTGCCAGCAGTTCCCCAGGGTATGGCTACACCTTC
.,TRBJ1-2,TRBV29-1,.,CSVAGVDYGYTF,TGCAGCGTTGCAGGGGTGGACTATGGCTACACCTTC
.,TRBJ1-1,TRBV4-3,.,CASSQDRGANTEAFF,TGCGCCAGCAGCCAAGATCGCGGGGCGAACACTGAAGCTTTCTTT